The clone carrying this T cell receptor beta chain appeared a few times. Its antigen is still unknown. This sample stems from a study of T-cell reconstitution after alpha-beta-depleted transplantation in children. Study observations and caveats: At day 60, the high TCRbeta diversity found in some patients originated from recipient T cells and thymic progenitors that had survived. It was reported that alpha-beta T cells came from several hundred expanded graft clones (about two months after transplant).

CDR1 and CDR2 (germline): SGHRS, YFSETQ. The CDR3 runs 15 residues. Deletions cut 2 bases from V and 1 base from J, with 12 bases between. Unique molecular identifiers were incorporated into the prepared TCRbeta library. TCRdb re-called the PCR reads with MiXCR, one entry per CDR3 protein. The table includes about 240,000 distinct CDR3 sequences, about 25% detected once. The chain has TRBV5-1 and TRBJ1-1; D is uncertain. The source of this sequence is a girl aged 2-10 years with Fanconi anemia, due to receive a stem cell transplant. The sequencing used PBMCs, collected before TCRalphabeta/CD19-depleted stem cell transplant. CDR3 in DNA: TGCGCCAGCAGCTTAATGGTGATGGGGAACACTGAAGCTTTCTTT. Translated, it gives CASSLMVMGNTEAFF.